The following is a TCR beta chain sequence with its context. Its antigen is not yet known. No much larger clonotype is one base removed from it; base qualities were not supplied. TCRbeta CDR3 regions were amplified from genomic DNA using the immunoSEQ Assay, a bias-controlled multiplex PCR. The paper's processing steps were these. The number of nucleated cells in each sample was estimated by amplification of reference gene primers within the assay. To quantify the absolute abundance of each unique TCRbeta CDR3 rearrangement, sequence reads were collapsed and filtered. For each sample, productive Simpson clonality was calculated as the square root of Simpson's diversity index over productive rearrangements. Not all clones reach the TCRdb copy of this immuneACCESS table, which keeps in-frame sequences only. Checked studies attribute under half of the gap to unresolved V genes and leave the rest unexplained. Clone size and the V and J calls come from that table; the DNA yielded D and trimming. This sample holds over 100,000 clones; around 89% were observed only once. Around 4.5% of the sample lies in the top ten.

The V end loses 1 base and the J end loses 6 bases, and a stretch of 7 bases separates them. The germline V gene supplies CDR1 MDHEN and CDR2 SYDVKM. From the cysteine through the phenylalanine, the CDR3 covers 13 amino acids. Kept here is only the CDR3 DNA, which spans 39 bases and is read in frame from base 1. At one collaborating source in Seattle, patients were enrolled during active infection and were followed longitudinally through the course of disease. The collaborating institutions used their own protocols to collect whole blood in K2EDTA tubes. For TCRbeta analysis, collaborators shipped samples as frozen whole blood, isolated PBMCs, or DNA extracted from either of those sample types. The data belong to a study of blood T cell repertoires in COVID-19 (dated by TCRdb to the early 2020s). Regarding the complete study: Samples covering the acute and convalescent phases of COVID-19 were provided by collaborators in the United States, Italy and Spain. The prospective study material was composed of cDNA or gDNA derived from T cells, B-cell-depleted T cells, or PBMCs. Subjects who had been exposed to COVID-19, were actively infected with it, or had recovered from it provided the deeply sampled blood TCRbeta repertoires that made up the dataset. The repertoires were released in a freely available public database intended as a resource for research on the immune response to SARS-CoV-2. The samples were drawn from the first 160 participants of the ongoing ImmuneRACE study and from 950 to 1,500 subjects provided by 6 global collaborators. A de-identified subject ID, COVID-19 status, age in years and sex were almost always included in the sample metadata. Where HLA class I and class II types were available, the types were taken from metadata supplied by the sample provider, not from assay-based typing.

On the study overall, not on this receptor specifically: The quantity of clinical and demographic metadata differed by source and by participant and was supplied without curation.

The sequence derives from a man in his fifties or sixties with COVID-19, enrolled during active disease. Input material: peripheral blood. In this chain, TRBV28 is recombined with TRBJ2-1; the D gene cannot be resolved reliably. The nucleotides are TGTGCCAGCAGTTTATTAGTTGTCAATGAGCAGTTCTTC. The encoded protein is CASSLLVVNEQFF.